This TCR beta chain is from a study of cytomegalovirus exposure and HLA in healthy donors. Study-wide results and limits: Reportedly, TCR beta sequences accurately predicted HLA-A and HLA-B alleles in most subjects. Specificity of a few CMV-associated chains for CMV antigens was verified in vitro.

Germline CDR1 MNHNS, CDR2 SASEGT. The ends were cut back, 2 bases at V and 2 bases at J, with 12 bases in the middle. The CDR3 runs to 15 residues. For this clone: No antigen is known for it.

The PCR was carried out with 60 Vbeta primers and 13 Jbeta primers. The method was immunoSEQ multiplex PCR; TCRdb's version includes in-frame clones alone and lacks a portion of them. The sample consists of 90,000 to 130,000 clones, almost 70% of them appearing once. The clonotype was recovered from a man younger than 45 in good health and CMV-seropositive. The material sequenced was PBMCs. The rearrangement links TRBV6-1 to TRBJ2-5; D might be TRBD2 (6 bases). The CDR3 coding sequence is TGTGCCAGCAGTGAAACTCAACTAGCTCAAGAGACCCAGTACTTC. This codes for CASSETQLAQETQYF.